What follows is one T cell receptor beta chain and its context. What this receptor recognizes is not known. Nothing much larger sits one base from this clone, and base qualities are not available. This specimen comes from a study of blood T cell repertoires in COVID-19 (dated by TCRdb to the early 2020s). With regard to the full study: The collaborator samples originated in the United States, Italy and Spain and spanned the acute and convalescent phases of COVID-19. Deeply sampled blood TCRbeta repertoires from subjects exposed to, actively infected with, or recovered from COVID-19 were included in the dataset. Sample metadata almost always included a de-identified subject ID, COVID-19 status, age in years and sex. The samples were drawn from two sources: the first 160 participants of the ongoing ImmuneRACE study, and 950 to 1,500 subjects contributed by 6 global collaborators. The material from the prospective study consisted of cDNA or gDNA derived from T cells, B-cell-depleted T cells, or PBMCs. Where available, HLA class I and class II types were taken from metadata supplied by the sample provider and were not determined by assay-based typing. The repertoires were released in a freely available public database intended as a resource for research on the immune response to SARS-CoV-2.

What the research found in general, with its limitations: The amount of clinical and demographic metadata varied by source and participant and was provided uncurated.

TCRbeta CDR3 regions were amplified from genomic DNA using the immunoSEQ Assay, a bias-controlled multiplex PCR. In the original analysis: The number of nucleated cells in each sample was estimated by amplification of reference gene primers within the assay. To quantify the absolute abundance of each unique TCRbeta CDR3 rearrangement, sequence reads were collapsed and filtered. For each sample, productive Simpson clonality was calculated as the square root of Simpson's diversity index across productive rearrangements. Imported from immuneACCESS, the table was reduced by TCRdb to in-frame sequences with V and J called. These copies leave out some clones; in studies compared against another copy, an unresolved V gene accounts for under half, and the cause of the remainder is not known. V, J and clone size are those of that table, while D and trimming were read from the DNA. This sample holds about 160,000 clones; roughly 84% were observed only once. The top ten clonotypes cover 10% to 13% of the sample.

Each collaborating institution followed its own protocols to collect whole blood in K2EDTA tubes. For TCRbeta analysis, collaborator samples were shipped as frozen whole blood, as isolated PBMCs, or as DNA extracted from either sample type. Trimming removed 4 bases from V and 10 bases from J, leaving 32 bases between the germline ends. From the germline V gene (reference sequence), CDR1 is LNHDA and CDR2 is SQIVND. The CDR3 covers 19 residues, taking in both the cysteine and the phenylalanine. Of the read, only the CDR3 DNA is kept; its 57 bases are in frame from base 1. The clonotype originates from a woman of 80 years or more with active or convalescent COVID-19. Specimen: peripheral blood. The rearranged segments are TRBV19 and TRBJ2-1; the D region is possibly TRBD1 or TRBD2, each matching across 9 bases. In nucleotide form, the sequence is TGTGCCAGTAGTAGCTCCGGGACAGGGTTGCTAGCGGGGAGGTTGGAGCAGTTCTTC. Translated, this is CASSSSGTGLLAGRLEQFF.